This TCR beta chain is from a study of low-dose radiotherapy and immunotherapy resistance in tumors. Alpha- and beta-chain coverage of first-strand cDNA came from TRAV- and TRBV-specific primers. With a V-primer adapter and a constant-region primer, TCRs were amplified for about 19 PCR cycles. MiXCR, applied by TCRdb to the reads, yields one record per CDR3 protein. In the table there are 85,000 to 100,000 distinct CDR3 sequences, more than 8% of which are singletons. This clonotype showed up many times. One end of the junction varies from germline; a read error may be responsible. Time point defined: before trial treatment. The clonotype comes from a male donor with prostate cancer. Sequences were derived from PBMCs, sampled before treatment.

CDR3 amino acids: CASRKTGASSNEQFF. The DNA of the CDR3 is TGTGCCAGCAGAAAAACAGGGGCGTCCTCCAATGAGCAGTTCTTC. The chain carries TRBV6-2 or TRBV6-3 and TRBJ2-1, with 7 bases matching TRBD1. Germline V lookup: CDR1 MNHEY, CDR2 SVGEGT. The CDR3 is made up of 15 amino acids.